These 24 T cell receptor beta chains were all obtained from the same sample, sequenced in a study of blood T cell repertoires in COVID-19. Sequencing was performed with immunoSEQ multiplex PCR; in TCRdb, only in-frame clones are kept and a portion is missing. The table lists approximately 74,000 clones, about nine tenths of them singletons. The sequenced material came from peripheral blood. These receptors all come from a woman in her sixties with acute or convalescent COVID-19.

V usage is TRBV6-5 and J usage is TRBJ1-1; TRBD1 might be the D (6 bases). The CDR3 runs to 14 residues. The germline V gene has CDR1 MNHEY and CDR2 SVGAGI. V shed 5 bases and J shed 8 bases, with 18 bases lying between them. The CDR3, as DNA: TGTGCCAGCAGTCTTTACGAGACAGGAGCGGAAGCTTTCTTT. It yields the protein CASSLYETGAEAFF.

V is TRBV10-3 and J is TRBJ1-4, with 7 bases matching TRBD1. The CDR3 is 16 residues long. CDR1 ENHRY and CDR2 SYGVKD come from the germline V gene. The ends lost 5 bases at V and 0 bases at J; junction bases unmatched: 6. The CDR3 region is CAISRTGEPTNEKLFF. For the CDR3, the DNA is TGTGCCATCAGTCGGACAGGAGAACCAACTAATGAAAAACTGTTTTTT.

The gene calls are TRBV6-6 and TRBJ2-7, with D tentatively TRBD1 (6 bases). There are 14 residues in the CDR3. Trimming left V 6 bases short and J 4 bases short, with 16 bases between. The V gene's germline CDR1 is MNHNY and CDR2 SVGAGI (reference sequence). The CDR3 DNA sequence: TGTGCCAGCAGCGTGCCCTGGGGGACATACGAGCAGTACTTC. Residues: CASSVPWGTYEQYF.

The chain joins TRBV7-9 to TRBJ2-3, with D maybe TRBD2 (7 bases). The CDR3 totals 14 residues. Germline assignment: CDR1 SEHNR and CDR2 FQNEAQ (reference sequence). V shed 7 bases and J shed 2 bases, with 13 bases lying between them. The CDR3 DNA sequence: TGTGCCAGCAATTTGGGGGGGCCCACAGATACGCAGTATTTT. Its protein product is CASNLGGPTDTQYF.

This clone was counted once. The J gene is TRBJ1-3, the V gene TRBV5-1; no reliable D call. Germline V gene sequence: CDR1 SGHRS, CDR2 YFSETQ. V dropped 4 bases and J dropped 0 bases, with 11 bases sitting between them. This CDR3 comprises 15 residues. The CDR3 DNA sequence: TGCGCCAGCAGCCTAGACTCCATCTCTGGAAACACCATATATTTT. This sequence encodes CASSLDSISGNTIYF.

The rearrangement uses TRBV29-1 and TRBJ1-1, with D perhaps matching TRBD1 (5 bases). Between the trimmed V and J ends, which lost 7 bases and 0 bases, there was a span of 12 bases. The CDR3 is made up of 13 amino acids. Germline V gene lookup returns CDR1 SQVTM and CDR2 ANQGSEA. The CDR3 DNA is TGCAGCGGAACCAGGGCAATGAACACTGAAGCTTTCTTT. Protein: CSGTRAMNTEAFF.

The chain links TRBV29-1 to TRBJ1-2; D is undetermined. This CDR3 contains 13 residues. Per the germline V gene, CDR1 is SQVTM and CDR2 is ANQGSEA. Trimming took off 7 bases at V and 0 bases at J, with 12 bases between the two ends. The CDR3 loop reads CSALGWSNYGYTF. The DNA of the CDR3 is TGCAGCGCACTAGGGTGGTCTAACTATGGCTACACCTTC.

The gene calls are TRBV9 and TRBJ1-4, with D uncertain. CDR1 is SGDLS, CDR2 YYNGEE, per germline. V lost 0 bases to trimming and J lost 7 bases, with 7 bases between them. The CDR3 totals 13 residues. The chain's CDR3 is CASSVGESEKLFF. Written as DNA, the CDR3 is TGTGCCAGCAGCGTAGGTGAGAGTGAAAAACTGTTTTTT.

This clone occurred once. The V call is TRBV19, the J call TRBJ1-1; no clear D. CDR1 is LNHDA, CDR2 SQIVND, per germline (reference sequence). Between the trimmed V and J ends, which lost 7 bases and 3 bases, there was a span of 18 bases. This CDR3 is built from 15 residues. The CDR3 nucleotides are TGTGCCAGTACCTTCATAGGAGAAGGCCACACTGAAGCTTTCTTT. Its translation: CASTFIGEGHTEAFF.

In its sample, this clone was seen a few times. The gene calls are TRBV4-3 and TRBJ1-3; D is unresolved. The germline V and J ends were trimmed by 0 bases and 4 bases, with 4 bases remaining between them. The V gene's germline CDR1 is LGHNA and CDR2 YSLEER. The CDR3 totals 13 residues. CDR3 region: CASSQERGNTIYF. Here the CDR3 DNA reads TGCGCCAGCAGCCAAGAGCGGGGAAACACCATATATTTT.

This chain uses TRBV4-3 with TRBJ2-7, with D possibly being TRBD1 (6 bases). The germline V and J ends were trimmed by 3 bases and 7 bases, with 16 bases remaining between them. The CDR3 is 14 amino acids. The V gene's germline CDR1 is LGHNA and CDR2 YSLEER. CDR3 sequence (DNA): TGCGCCAGCAGCCAGAATTCAGGGGTAGGGGAGCAGTACTTC. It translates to CASSQNSGVGEQYF.

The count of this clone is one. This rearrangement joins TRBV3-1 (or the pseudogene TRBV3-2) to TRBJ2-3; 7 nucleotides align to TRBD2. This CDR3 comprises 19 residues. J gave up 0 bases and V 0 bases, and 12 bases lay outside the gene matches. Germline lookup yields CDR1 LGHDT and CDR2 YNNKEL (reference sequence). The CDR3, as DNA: TGTGCCAGCAGCCAAGATCTGGTATTAGCGGGTACTAGCACAGATACGCAGTATTTT. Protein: CASSQDLVLAGTSTDTQYF.

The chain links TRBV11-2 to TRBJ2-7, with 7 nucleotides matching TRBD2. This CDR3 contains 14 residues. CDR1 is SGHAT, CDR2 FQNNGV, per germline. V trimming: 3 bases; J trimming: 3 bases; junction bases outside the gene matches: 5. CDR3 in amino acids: CASSFGSGLYEQYF. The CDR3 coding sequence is TGTGCCAGCAGCTTCGGTAGCGGGCTCTACGAGCAGTACTTC.

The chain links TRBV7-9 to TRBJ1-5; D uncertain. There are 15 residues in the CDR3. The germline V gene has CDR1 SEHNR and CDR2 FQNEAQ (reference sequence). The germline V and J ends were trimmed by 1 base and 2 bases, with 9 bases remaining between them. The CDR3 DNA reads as TGTGCCAGCAGCTTAGGAGGGATGGGCAATCAGCCCCAGCATTTT. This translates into CASSLGGMGNQPQHF.

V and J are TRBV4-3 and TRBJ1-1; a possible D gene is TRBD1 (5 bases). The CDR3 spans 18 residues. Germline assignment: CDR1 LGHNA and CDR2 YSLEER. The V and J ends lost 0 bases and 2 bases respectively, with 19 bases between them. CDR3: CASSQDRMLGVLNTEAFF. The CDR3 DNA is TGCGCCAGCAGCCAAGATCGAATGTTAGGGGTTTTAAACACTGAAGCTTTCTTT.

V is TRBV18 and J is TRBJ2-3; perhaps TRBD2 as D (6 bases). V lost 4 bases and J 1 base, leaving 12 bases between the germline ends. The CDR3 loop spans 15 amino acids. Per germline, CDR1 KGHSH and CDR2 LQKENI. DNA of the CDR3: TGTGCCAGCTCACTTAGCGGTGTTGGCACAGATACGCAGTATTTT. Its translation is CASSLSGVGTDTQYF.

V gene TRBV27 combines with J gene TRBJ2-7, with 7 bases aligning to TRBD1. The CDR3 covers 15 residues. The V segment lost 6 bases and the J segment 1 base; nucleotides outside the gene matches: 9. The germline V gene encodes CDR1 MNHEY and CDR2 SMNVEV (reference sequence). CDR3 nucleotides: TGTGCCAGCAGCGGCGGACAGGTTCCGTCCTACGAGCAGTACTTC. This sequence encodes CASSGGQVPSYEQYF.

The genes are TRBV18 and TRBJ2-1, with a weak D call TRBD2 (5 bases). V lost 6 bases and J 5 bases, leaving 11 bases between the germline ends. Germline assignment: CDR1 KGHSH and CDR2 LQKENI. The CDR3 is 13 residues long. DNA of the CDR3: TGTGCCAGCTCCACTGGGAGTCACAATGAGCAGTTCTTC. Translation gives CASSTGSHNEQFF.

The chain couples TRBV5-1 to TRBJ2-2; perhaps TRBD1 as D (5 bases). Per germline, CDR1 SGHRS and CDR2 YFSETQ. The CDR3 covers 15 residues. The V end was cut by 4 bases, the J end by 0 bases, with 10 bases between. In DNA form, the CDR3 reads TGCGCCAGCAGCCTGACAGTTACGAACACCGGGGAGCTGTTTTTT. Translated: CASSLTVTNTGELFF.

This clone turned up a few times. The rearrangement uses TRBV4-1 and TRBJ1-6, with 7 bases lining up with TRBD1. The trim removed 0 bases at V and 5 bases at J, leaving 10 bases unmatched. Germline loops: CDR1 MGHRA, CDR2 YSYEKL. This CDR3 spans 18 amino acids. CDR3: CASSQELLQTGNNSPLHF. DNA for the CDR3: TGCGCCAGCAGCCAAGAACTCCTACAGACAGGGAATAATTCACCCCTCCACTTT.

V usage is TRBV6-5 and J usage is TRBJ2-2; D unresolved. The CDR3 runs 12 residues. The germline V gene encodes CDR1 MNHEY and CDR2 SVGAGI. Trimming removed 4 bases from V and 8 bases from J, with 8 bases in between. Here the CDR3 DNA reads TGTGCCAGCAGTTCACTATATGGGGAGCTGTTTTTT. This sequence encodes CASSSLYGELFF.

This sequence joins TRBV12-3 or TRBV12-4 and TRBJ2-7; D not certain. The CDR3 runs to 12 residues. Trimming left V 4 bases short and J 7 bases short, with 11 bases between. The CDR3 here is CASSYLYGEQYF. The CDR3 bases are TGTGCCAGCAGTTACCTATACGGGGAGCAGTACTTC.

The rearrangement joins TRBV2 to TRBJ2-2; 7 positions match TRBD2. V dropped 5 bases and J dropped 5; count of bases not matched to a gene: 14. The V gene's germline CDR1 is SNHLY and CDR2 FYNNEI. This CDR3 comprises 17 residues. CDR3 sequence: CASSYQTQRGGTGELFF. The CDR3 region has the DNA TGTGCCAGCAGTTACCAAACGCAGCGGGGAGGTACCGGGGAGCTGTTTTTT.

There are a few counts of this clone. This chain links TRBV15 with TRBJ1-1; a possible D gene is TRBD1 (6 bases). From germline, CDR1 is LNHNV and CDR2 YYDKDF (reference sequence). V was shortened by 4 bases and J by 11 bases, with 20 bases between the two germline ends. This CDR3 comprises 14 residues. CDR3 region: CATSTSGTNGLAFF. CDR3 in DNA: TGTGCCACCAGCACCTCTGGGACAAATGGGCTGGCTTTCTTT.